The text below deals with one T cell receptor beta chain. The CDR3 does not end in the conserved phenylalanine or tryptophan, so this is likely a read error. The CDR3 is 13 residues long. The V and J ends lost 6 bases and 8 bases respectively, with 16 bases between them. Germline loops: CDR1 MRHNA, CDR2 SNTAGT. This entry is derived from a study of control samples from healthy donors and cancer patients. Libraries were prepared by immunoSEQ multiplex PCR; TCRdb keeps only in-frame clonotypes and omits some of them. The sample lists 100,000 to 150,000 clones, around 87% occurring once. This chain uses TRBV6-4 with TRBJ1-2, with a possible D match to TRBD1 (6 bases). This clonotype originated in a middle-aged man in good health. Material for sequencing was blood. CDR3 sequence reads: CASRDSASRGYTL. As DNA, the CDR3 is TGTGCCAGCAGGGACAGCGCCTCTCGGGGCTACACCCTC.